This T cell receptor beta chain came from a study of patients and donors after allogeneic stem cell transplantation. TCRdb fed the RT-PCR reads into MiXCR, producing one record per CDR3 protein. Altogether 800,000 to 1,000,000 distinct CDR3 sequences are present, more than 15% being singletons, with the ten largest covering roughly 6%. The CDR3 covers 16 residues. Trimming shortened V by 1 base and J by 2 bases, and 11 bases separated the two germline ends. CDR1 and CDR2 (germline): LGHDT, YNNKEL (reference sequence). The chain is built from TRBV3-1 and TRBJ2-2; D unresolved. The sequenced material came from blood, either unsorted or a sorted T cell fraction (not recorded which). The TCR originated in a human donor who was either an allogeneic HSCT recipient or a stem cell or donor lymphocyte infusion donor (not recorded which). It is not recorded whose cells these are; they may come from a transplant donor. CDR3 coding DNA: TGTGCCAGCAGCCAAGGGAAACCCGTCAACACCGGGGAGCTGTTTTTT. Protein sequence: CASSQGKPVNTGELFF.